Listed here are 28 T cell receptor beta chains from one sample, sequenced in a study of blood T cell repertoires in COVID-19. Sequencing was performed with immunoSEQ multiplex PCR; in TCRdb, only in-frame clones are kept and a portion is missing. The sample includes around 270,000 clones, approximately 88% of them seen just once. Sequences were obtained from PBMCs or T cells enriched from blood (not recorded which). All receptors derive from a woman aged 35 to 49 who had been exposed to COVID-19.

The chain recombines TRBV9 with TRBJ2-4; 8 positions match TRBD1. Looked up from germline, CDR1 is SGDLS and CDR2 is YYNGEE. The ends lost 0 bases at V and 1 base at J; junction bases unmatched: 6. The CDR3 is made up of 17 amino acids. The CDR3 region has the DNA TGTGCCAGCAGCGTAGATCCCCAGGGGGCGGCCAAAAACATTCAGTACTTC. Its protein product is CASSVDPQGAAKNIQYF.

This chain links TRBV3-1 (or the pseudogene TRBV3-2) with TRBJ2-5; 12 positions match TRBD1. CDR1 is LGHDT, CDR2 YNNKEL, per germline (reference sequence). The CDR3 is 16 residues long. V lost 4 bases and J lost 5; bases outside the gene matches: 8. This CDR3 is CASSLPGQGARETQYF. The CDR3 region has the DNA TGTGCCAGCAGCCTACCGGGACAGGGGGCGCGGGAGACCCAGTACTTC.

V usage is TRBV11-3 and J usage is TRBJ2-1; the D is unclear. Per the germline V gene, CDR1 is SGHNT and CDR2 is YENEEA. The V end was cut by 1 base, the J end by 10 bases, with 17 bases between. The CDR3 consists of 15 residues. The CDR3 here is CASSLATGLEEEQFF. The CDR3 nucleotides are TGTGCCAGCAGCTTAGCAACGGGTCTCGAGGAAGAGCAGTTCTTC.

The rearrangement links TRBV27 to TRBJ1-1, with D perhaps TRBD1 (6 bases). From germline, CDR1 is MNHEY and CDR2 SMNVEV (reference sequence). CDR3 length: 14 residues. V dropped 4 bases and J dropped 5 bases, with 14 bases sitting between them. In DNA form, the CDR3 reads TGTGCCAGCAGTTATCAGGGGTCGGGGACTGAAGCTTTCTTT. It codes for CASSYQGSGTEAFF.

V usage is TRBV13 and J usage is TRBJ2-3; TRBD2 agrees at 15 bases. CDR3 length: 18 residues. CDR1 PRHDT and CDR2 FYEKMQ come from the germline V gene (reference sequence). Losses at the gene ends were 6 bases for V and 2 bases for J; bases not matched to a gene: 9. The CDR3 reads CASSSGLAGGLPTDTQYF. The DNA for the CDR3 is TGTGCCAGCAGTTCCGGACTAGCGGGGGGGCTTCCCACAGATACGCAGTATTTT.

The rearrangement uses TRBV18 and TRBJ1-2; 9 nucleotides agree with TRBD1. CDR3 size: 15 residues. In germline, CDR1 is KGHSH, CDR2 LQKENI. V was clipped by 3 bases and J by 2 bases; unmatched bases: 4. The CDR3 here is CASSPGQGSNYGYTF. CDR3 DNA: TGTGCCAGCTCACCGGGACAGGGATCAAACTATGGCTACACCTTC.

The chain has TRBV11-3 and TRBJ2-5, with a weak D call TRBD1 (6 bases). V was pared by 3 bases and J by 5 bases, with 10 bases between. The germline gives CDR1 SGHNT, CDR2 YENEEA. This CDR3 region has 13 residues. The CDR3 is CASSFRGSETQYF. The CDR3 DNA is TGTGCCAGCAGCTTCAGGGGATCTGAGACCCAGTACTTC.

The chain combines TRBV11-2 with TRBJ1-2, with 8 bases lining up with TRBD1. After removal of 5 bases from V and 7 bases from J, the junction contained 9 bases not matched to a gene. This CDR3 has 14 residues. From germline, CDR1 is SGHAT and CDR2 FQNNGV. The CDR3 spells CASSPMQGAGGYTF. In DNA form, the CDR3 reads TGTGCCAGCAGCCCTATGCAGGGGGCTGGTGGCTACACCTTC.

This clone was seen just once. This chain links TRBV7-3 with TRBJ1-2; D call uncertain. Germline CDR1 SGHTA, CDR2 FQGTGA. The CDR3 covers 15 residues. The V and J ends lost 0 bases and 5 bases respectively, with 13 bases between them. This CDR3 is CASSLTRVGGYGYTF. The CDR3 nucleotides read TGTGCCAGCAGCTTAACCCGCGTTGGCGGATATGGCTACACCTTC. Combining the CDR3 with reference TRBV7-3 and TRBJ1-2 gives the whole variable domain GAGVSQTPSNKVTEKGKYVELRCDPISGHTALYWYRQSLGQGPEFLIYFQGTGAADDSGLPNDRFFAVRPEGSVSTLKIQRTERGDSAVYLCASSLTRVGGYGYTFGSGTRLTVV.

This chain joins TRBV27 and TRBJ1-1; D is ambiguous. V was shortened by 1 base and J by 0 bases, with 18 bases between the two germline ends. The CDR3 spans 18 residues. Germline CDR1 MNHEY, CDR2 SMNVEV (reference sequence). The CDR3 loop reads CASSLFRGSQKVNTEAFF. DNA for the CDR3: TGTGCCAGCAGTTTATTTCGCGGCAGCCAGAAGGTGAACACTGAAGCTTTCTTT.

The V gene is TRBV4-3, the J gene TRBJ2-7; D possibly corresponds to TRBD2 (5 bases). The CDR3 is 13 amino acids. The V gene's germline CDR1 is LGHNA and CDR2 YSLEER. Trimming stripped 0 bases from V and 4 bases from J, with 7 bases between. As DNA, the CDR3 is TGCGCCAGCAGCCAAGAGCTAGCTTACGAGCAGTACTTC. It is translated as CASSQELAYEQYF.

A few counts support this clone. The chain recombines TRBV6-5 with TRBJ2-3; tentative D call: TRBD2 (5 bases). This CDR3 is built from 14 residues. Germline CDR1 MNHEY, CDR2 SVGAGI. V was clipped by 7 bases and J by 10 bases, with 21 bases between them. The CDR3 DNA is TGTGCCAGCATGGTAGCGTCAGAGGGTTTTGCGCAGTATTTT. This encodes CASMVASEGFAQYF.

This rearrangement joins TRBV10-3 to TRBJ2-1; 13 bases line up with TRBD2. CDR1 is ENHRY, CDR2 SYGVKD, per germline. With 0 bases clipped from V and 9 bases from J, the junction kept 5 bases outside the gene matches. The CDR3 sequence is 16 residues long. The CDR3 DNA follows: TGTGCCATCAGTGAGTCCGAGACTAGCGGGAGGCGTGAGCAGTTCTTC. This sequence encodes CAISESETSGRREQFF.

This clone was counted once. This chain joins TRBV27 and TRBJ1-3, with D perhaps TRBD1 (6 bases). This CDR3 contains 14 residues. The ends were cut back, 5 bases at V and 2 bases at J, with 10 bases in the middle. Germline lookup yields CDR1 MNHEY and CDR2 SMNVEV (reference sequence). In DNA, the CDR3 is TGTGCCAGCAGTCGGGGGGGCACTGGAAACACCATATATTTT. The encoded protein is CASSRGGTGNTIYF.

There are a few counts of this clone. The chain joins TRBV28 to TRBJ1-3; D might be TRBD1 (5 bases). Germline assignment: CDR1 MDHEN and CDR2 SYDVKM. The germline V and J ends were trimmed by 5 bases and 4 bases, with 18 bases remaining between them. The CDR3 runs to 16 residues. The CDR3 nucleotides read TGTGCCAGCAGTCCACCCGACGGGGGTGGGGGAAACACCATATATTTT. This translates into CASSPPDGGGGNTIYF.

The chain is built from TRBV2 and TRBJ2-3; D is perhaps TRBD1 (5 bases). Trimming cost V 10 bases and J 3 bases, with 11 bases left between them. Germline V gene sequence: CDR1 SNHLY, CDR2 FYNNEI. The CDR3 contains 12 residues. The CDR3 region is CATQRGTDTQYF. CDR3 in DNA: TGTGCCACGCAAAGGGGAACAGATACGCAGTATTTT.

The rearrangement joins TRBV6-5 to TRBJ2-3, with 7 bases aligning to TRBD1. Germline V gene data show CDR1 as MNHEY and CDR2 as SVGAGI. The trim removed 6 bases at V and 5 bases at J, leaving 11 bases unmatched. The CDR3 consists of 15 residues. CDR3 in amino acids: CASRGWSGGIDTQYF. The CDR3 region has the DNA TGTGCCAGCAGAGGCTGGTCAGGGGGAATAGATACGCAGTATTTT.

This clone occurred once. V gene TRBV12-3 or TRBV12-4 combines with J gene TRBJ2-1; 10 bases line up with TRBD2. CDR3 length: 13 amino acids. Unmatched junction bases numbered 2, after V lost 5 bases and J lost 7 bases. The CDR3 nucleotides are TGTGCCAGCAGTAAGGGACTAGCGAATGAGCAGTTCTTC. This gives the protein CASSKGLANEQFF.

This chain connects TRBV18 to TRBJ1-1, with D possibly matching TRBD1 (5 bases). V was clipped by 0 bases and J by 6 bases, with 11 bases between them. Per the germline V gene, CDR1 is KGHSH and CDR2 is LQKENI. The CDR3 extends over 14 amino acids. The CDR3 sequence: CASSPPSGEAEAFF. CDR3 DNA: TGTGCCAGCTCACCACCGTCGGGGGAGGCTGAAGCTTTCTTT. The variable domain in full, with the rest retrieved from reference TRBV18 and TRBJ1-1, is NAGVMQNPRHLVRRRGQEARLRCSPMKGHSHVYWYRQLPEEGLKFMVYLQKENIIDESGMPKERFSAEFPKEGPSILRIQQVVRGDSAAYFCASSPPSGEAEAFFGQGTRLTVV.

This chain connects TRBV28 to TRBJ1-2; D is undetermined. This CDR3 has 14 amino acids. V gave up 5 bases and J gave up 5 bases, with 15 bases separating them. Germline CDR1 and CDR2: MDHEN and SYDVKM. The CDR3 loop is CASSTRTAGYGYTF. The CDR3 bases are TGTGCCAGCAGTACCAGGACGGCGGGGTATGGCTACACCTTC.

The chain carries TRBV2 and TRBJ1-3; no firm D call. Trimming removed 7 bases from V and 0 bases from J, with 13 bases in between. This CDR3 has 15 amino acids. Germline V gene data show CDR1 as SNHLY and CDR2 as FYNNEI. This CDR3 is CASKSDSGSGNTIYF. In nucleotides, the CDR3 is TGTGCCAGCAAAAGCGATTCCGGCTCTGGAAACACCATATATTTT. Combining the CDR3 with reference TRBV2 and TRBJ1-3 gives the whole variable domain EPEVTQTPSHQVTQMGQEVILRCVPISNHLYFYWYRQILGQKVEFLVSFYNNEISEKSEIFDDQFSVERPDGSNFTLKIRSTKLEDSAMYFCASKSDSGSGNTIYFGEGSWLTVV.

This chain uses TRBV7-2 with TRBJ1-1, with TRBD1 matching over 12 bases. In germline, CDR1 is SGHTA, CDR2 FQGNSA. J lost 9 bases, V lost 0 bases, and 2 bases had no gene match. The CDR3 is made up of 14 amino acids. The CDR3 here is CASSLAGQGAKAFF. CDR3 DNA sequence: TGTGCCAGCAGCTTAGCGGGACAGGGGGCGAAAGCTTTCTTT.

The chain couples TRBV30 to TRBJ1-5; 9 positions match TRBD1. After removal of 2 bases from V and 2 bases from J, the junction contained 10 bases not matched to a gene. This CDR3 contains 17 residues. In germline, CDR1 is GTSNPN, CDR2 SVGIG (reference sequence). CDR3 nucleotides: TGTGCCTGGAGTACCGGGACAGGGATAATCGGCAATCAGCCCCAGCATTTT. It specifies CAWSTGTGIIGNQPQHF. The whole variable domain, filled in from reference TRBV30 and TRBJ1-5, reads SQTIHQWPATLVQPVGSPLSLECTVEGTSNPNLYWYRQAAGRGLQLLFYSVGIGQISSEVPQNLSASRPQDRQFILSSKKLLLSDSGFYLCAWSTGTGIIGNQPQHFGDGTRLSIL.

J is TRBJ1-3 and V is TRBV2; a weak D match, TRBD1 (5 bases). Germline CDR1 and CDR2: SNHLY and FYNNEI. This CDR3 is built from 15 residues. Trimming removed 4 bases from V and 2 bases from J, with 12 bases in between. Here the CDR3 reads CASSVGQTPGNTIYF. The CDR3 DNA reads TGTGCCAGCAGTGTGGGGCAGACCCCTGGAAACACCATATATTTT.

V usage is TRBV29-1 and J usage is TRBJ2-5, with 14 bases aligning to TRBD2. CDR1 is SQVTM and CDR2 is ANQGSEA in the germline V gene. CDR3 length: 15 amino acids. Trimming at V came to 6 bases and at J to 3 bases, leaving 6 bases not matched to a gene. The CDR3 DNA reads as TGCAGCGTCGGAAGACTAGCGGGGGGGAAAGAGACCCAGTACTTC. It translates to CSVGRLAGGKETQYF.

V and J are TRBV28 and TRBJ1-5, with D possibly matching TRBD1 (6 bases). The CDR3 extends over 15 amino acids. The germline V gene has CDR1 MDHEN and CDR2 SYDVKM. V shed 6 bases and J shed 7 bases, with 19 bases lying between them. CDR3 in DNA: TGTGCCAGCAGAGAACAGGGACCCCTGGGGCAGCCCCAGCATTTT. This sequence encodes CASREQGPLGQPQHF. Drawing the rest from reference TRBV28 and TRBJ1-5, the complete variable domain is DVKVTQSSRYLVKRTGEKVFLECVQDMDHENMFWYRQDPGLGLRLIYFSYDVKMKEKGDIPEGYSVSREKKERFSLILESASTNQTSMYLCASREQGPLGQPQHFGDGTRLSIL.

The sample holds one count of this clone. The chain couples TRBV24-1 to TRBJ2-1; 11 nucleotides match TRBD2. Trimming took 3 bases from V and 3 from J; bases not matched to a gene: 6. Germline V gives CDR1 KGHDR, CDR2 SFDVKD. The CDR3 has 17 amino acids. In DNA form, the CDR3 reads TGTGCCACCAGTGATAGACTAGCGGGGTCCCACTACAATGAGCAGTTCTTC. As protein: CATSDRLAGSHYNEQFF.

The rearrangement uses TRBV27 and TRBJ2-6; 7 bases map to TRBD1. Germline V gene data show CDR1 as MNHEY and CDR2 as SMNVEV (reference sequence). The CDR3 contains 17 residues. V gave up 5 bases and J gave up 0 bases; unmatched junction bases: 7. CDR3 nucleotide sequence: TGTGCCAGCAGTGTCATAACAGGGGTCTCTGGGGCCAACGTCCTGACTTTC. Translating gives CASSVITGVSGANVLTF.